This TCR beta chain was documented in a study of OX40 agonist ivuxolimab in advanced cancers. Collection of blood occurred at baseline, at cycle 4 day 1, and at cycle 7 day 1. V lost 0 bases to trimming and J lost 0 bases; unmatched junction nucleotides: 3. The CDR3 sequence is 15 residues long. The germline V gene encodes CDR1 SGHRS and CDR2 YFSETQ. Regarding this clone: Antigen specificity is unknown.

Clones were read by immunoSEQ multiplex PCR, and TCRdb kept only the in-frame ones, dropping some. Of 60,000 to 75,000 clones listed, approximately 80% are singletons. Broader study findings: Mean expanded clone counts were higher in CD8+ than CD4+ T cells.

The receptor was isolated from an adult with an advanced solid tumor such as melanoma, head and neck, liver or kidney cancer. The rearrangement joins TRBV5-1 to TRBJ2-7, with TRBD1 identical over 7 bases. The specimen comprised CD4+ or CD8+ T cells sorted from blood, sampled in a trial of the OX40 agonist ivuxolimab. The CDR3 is CASSLGGGSSYEQYF. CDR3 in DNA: TGCGCCAGCAGCTTGGGAGGGGGCAGCTCCTACGAGCAGTACTTC.